This paragraph covers one TCR beta chain sequence. The antigen is unknown. This sample is part of a study of cytomegalovirus exposure and HLA in healthy donors. General study results and limits: A later analysis linked a missense DCLRE1C variant to TCR beta V- and J-gene trimming.

The PCR made use of 60 Vbeta and 13 Jbeta primers. Profiled with immunoSEQ multiplex PCR; TCRdb holds only in-frame clones, not every one. The sample includes 150,000 to 200,000 clones, around 80% seen only once; the top ten take 4.5%. The CDR3 consists of 17 residues. Germline V gene sequence: CDR1 SGHRS, CDR2 YFSETQ. The V end lost 4 bases, the J end lost 5 bases, and 25 bases lay between the germline ends. This sequence originates from a woman in her 50s in good health and CMV-seropositive. The sequencing sample was made of PBMCs. The V and J genes are TRBV5-1 and TRBJ2-7; D perhaps matches TRBD2 (5 bases). The DNA for the CDR3 is TGCGCCAGCAGCCCACGACCAGTCGGGAATTATCATGACGAGCAGTACTTC. Translating gives CASSPRPVGNYHDEQYF.